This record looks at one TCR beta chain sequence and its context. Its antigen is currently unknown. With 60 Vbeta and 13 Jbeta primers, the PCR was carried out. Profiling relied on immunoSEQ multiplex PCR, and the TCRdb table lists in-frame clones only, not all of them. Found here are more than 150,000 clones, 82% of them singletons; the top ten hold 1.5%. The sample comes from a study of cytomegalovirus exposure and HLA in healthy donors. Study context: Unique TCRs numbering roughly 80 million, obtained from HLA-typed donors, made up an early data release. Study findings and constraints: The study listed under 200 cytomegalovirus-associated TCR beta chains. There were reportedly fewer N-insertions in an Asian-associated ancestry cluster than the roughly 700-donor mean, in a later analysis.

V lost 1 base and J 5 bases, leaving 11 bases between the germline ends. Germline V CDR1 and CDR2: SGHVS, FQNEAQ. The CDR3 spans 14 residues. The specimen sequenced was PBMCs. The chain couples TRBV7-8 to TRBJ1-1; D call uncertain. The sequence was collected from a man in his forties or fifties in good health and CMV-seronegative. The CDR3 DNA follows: TGTGCCAGCAGCTTAGGAGTTCCCGGGACTGAAGCTTTCTTT. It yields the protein CASSLGVPGTEAFF.